This T cell receptor beta chain was sequenced in a study of T cell responses to AZD1222 COVID-19 vaccine. Study summary: Pooling covered second doses at about 4 or about 12 weeks. Findings of the study overall: Donors skewed white British and female; clonal diversity was possibly underestimated.

Of note for this clone: Its matching antigen is unknown.

TCRdb's table, derived via immunoSEQ multiplex PCR, lists solely in-frame clones and lacks some. Of tens of thousands of clones in the sample, about 82% were seen once. This sequence was found in an adult in good health. The specimen was peripheral blood, collected on day 0 of AZD1222 vaccination.

Here the CDR3 DNA reads TGTGCCAGCAGCTCTTCGGGGGGCTATAGGGAAAAACTGTTTTTT. Translated, it gives CASSSSGGYREKLFF. The chain recombines TRBV28 with TRBJ1-4; D may be TRBD1 (6 bases). V lost 6 bases, J lost 8 bases, and 19 bases lay in between. Per the germline V gene, CDR1 is MDHEN and CDR2 is SYDVKM. CDR3 length: 15 residues.